This entry lists 27 T cell receptor beta chains sequenced from one sample in a study of radiation and T cells in renal cell carcinoma. The table came from immunoSEQ multiplex PCR; TCRdb's copy has only in-frame clones and leaves some out. The table shows roughly 5,000 clones, with around 68% occurring only once. Treatment denoted: treatment-naive control, cytoreductive nephrectomy. The sample was tumor tissue, taken from a patient whose treatment was nephrectomy without radiotherapy. The receptors come from a human donor with renal cell carcinoma.

This clone is classed as large. CDR3 in DNA: TGTGCCAGCAGCTCACTTAGCGGGAGGATGGTAGAGACCCAGTACTTC. Translating gives CASSSLSGRMVETQYF. The chain employs TRBV5-4 and TRBJ2-5; 10 bases are a match to TRBD2. Germline CDR1 and CDR2: SGHNT and YYREEE (reference sequence). CDR3 length: 16 amino acids. The J segment lost 4 bases and the V segment lost 3 bases, leaving 9 bases of the junction unmatched.

V and J are TRBV11-3 and TRBJ2-1; 10 bases fit TRBD2. The CDR3 is made up of 14 amino acids. Germline CDR1 reads SGHNT; CDR2 reads YENEEA. With V trimmed by 6 bases and J by 9 bases, 8 bases remained unmatched. The CDR3 loop is CASSSLAGSSEQFF. CDR3 sequence (DNA): TGTGCCAGCAGTTCACTAGCGGGATCCAGTGAGCAGTTCTTC.

This clone was seen a few times. The DNA for the CDR3 is TGTGCCAGCAGCTTAGCGGTCAATAGGGGACAGGGCTACAATGAGCAGTTCTTC. It codes for CASSLAVNRGQGYNEQFF. J is TRBJ2-1 and V is TRBV7-8, with TRBD1 identical over 9 bases. Per the germline V gene, CDR1 is SGHVS and CDR2 is FQNEAQ. CDR3 size: 18 residues. With 0 bases clipped from V and 3 bases from J, the junction kept 9 bases outside the gene matches.

This clone was found once. The chain links TRBV27 to TRBJ2-3, with D maybe TRBD2 (7 bases). Germline assignment: CDR1 MNHEY and CDR2 SMNVEV (reference sequence). The ends were cut back, 1 base at V and 4 bases at J, with 12 bases in the middle. CDR3 length equals 15 residues. The CDR3 DNA sequence: TGTGCCAGCAGTTTATGGGGGGGGGCCCCAGATACGCAGTATTTT. It yields the protein CASSLWGGAPDTQYF.

The rearrangement links TRBV7-2 to TRBJ2-6; D not resolved. The V and J ends lost 1 base and 8 bases respectively, with 3 bases between them. Germline V gene lookup returns CDR1 SGHTA and CDR2 FQGNSA. The CDR3 length is 12 residues. The CDR3 DNA reads as TGTGCCAGCAGCTTAGAGACCAACGTCCTGACTTTC. Its translation: CASSLETNVLTF. Drawing the rest from reference TRBV7-2 and TRBJ2-6, the complete variable domain is GAGVSQSPSNKVTEKGKDVELRCDPISGHTALYWYRQSLGQGLEFLIYFQGNSAPDKSGLPSDRFSAERTGGSVSTLTIQRTQQEDSAVYLCASSLETNVLTFGAGSRLTVL.

V and J are TRBV18 and TRBJ2-7, with D tentatively TRBD1 or TRBD2 (5 bases each). V lost 0 bases and J 6 bases, leaving 9 bases between the germline ends. Germline-derived CDR1 and CDR2 are KGHSH and LQKENI. This CDR3 has 13 amino acids. CDR3 in amino acids: CASSPPFGGEQYF. Written as DNA, the CDR3 is TGTGCCAGCTCACCACCCTTTGGGGGCGAGCAGTACTTC. The full variable domain, with the rest looked up from reference TRBV18 and TRBJ2-7, is NAGVMQNPRHLVRRRGQEARLRCSPMKGHSHVYWYRQLPEEGLKFMVYLQKENIIDESGMPKERFSAEFPKEGPSILRIQQVVRGDSAAYFCASSPPFGGEQYFGPGTRLTVT.

The chain's CDR3 is CASSLGLAGEQFF. CDR3 DNA: TGTGCCAGCAGCCTGGGACTAGCGGGAGAGCAGTTCTTC. The chain recombines TRBV7-3 with TRBJ2-1, with 13 bases matching TRBD2. CDR1 and CDR2 from the germline V gene are SGHTA and FQGTGA. This CDR3 spans 13 amino acids. V dropped 5 bases and J dropped 10; count of bases not matched to a gene: 2. The whole variable domain, remainder taken from reference TRBV7-3 and TRBJ2-1, is GAGVSQTPSNKVTEKGKYVELRCDPISGHTALYWYRQSLGQGPEFLIYFQGTGAADDSGLPNDRFFAVRPEGSVSTLKIQRTERGDSAVYLCASSLGLAGEQFFGPGTRLTVL.

This sequence joins TRBV28 and TRBJ2-1, with 10 bases identical to TRBD2. The CDR3 loop spans 14 amino acids. Trimming cost V 2 bases and J 15 bases; bases outside gene matches: 10. Germline CDR1 is MDHEN and CDR2 is SYDVKM. CDR3 residues: CASSLHSGRTTPFF. In DNA, the CDR3 is TGTGCCAGCAGTTTACATAGCGGGAGGACCACGCCGTTCTTC.

V usage is TRBV27 and J usage is TRBJ2-7; 8 nucleotides match TRBD1. The V and J ends lost 2 bases and 7 bases, in that order; junction bases with no gene match: 10. The length of the CDR3 is 15 residues. Germline CDR1 reads MNHEY; CDR2 reads SMNVEV (reference sequence). CDR3 protein: CASSLLHGQGWEQYF. DNA for the CDR3: TGTGCCAGCAGTTTACTCCACGGACAGGGATGGGAGCAGTACTTC.

This clone was seen a few times. DNA for the CDR3: TGTGCCAGCAGCTTGGGAATTTCGCTGGGACAACATAATTCACCCCTCCACTTT. It translates to CASSLGISLGQHNSPLHF. The chain couples TRBV5-5 to TRBJ1-6; TRBD1 is a possible D gene (6 bases). CDR3 length: 18 residues. The ends were cut back, 0 bases at V and 5 bases at J, with 18 bases in the middle. Germline assignment: CDR1 SGHKS and CDR2 YYEKEE (reference sequence).

This clone was seen a few times. This chain links TRBV27 with TRBJ2-7; TRBD2 aligns across 11 bases. The germline V gene encodes CDR1 MNHEY and CDR2 SMNVEV (reference sequence). The CDR3 contains 13 residues. V shed 7 bases, J shed 6 bases, and the junction held 5 bases outside the gene matches. As DNA, the CDR3 is TGTGCCAGCAATAGCGGGAGGGCGACCGAGCAGTACTTC. Encoded protein: CASNSGRATEQYF.

This sequence joins TRBV4-1 and TRBJ2-3; 12 nucleotides line up with TRBD2. This CDR3 has 18 residues. The ends lost 5 bases at V and 2 bases at J; junction bases unmatched: 11. Germline V gives CDR1 MGHRA, CDR2 YSYEKL. The CDR3 nucleotides read TGCGCCAGCAGCGCCCCCGGGACTAGCGGGCGTTTCACAGATACGCAGTATTTT. Translated, it gives CASSAPGTSGRFTDTQYF.

V and J are TRBV10-3 and TRBJ2-5; 14 nucleotides line up with TRBD2. The CDR3 is 18 amino acids. The V and J ends lost 6 bases and 2 bases, in that order; junction bases with no gene match: 11. Germline CDR1 ENHRY, CDR2 SYGVKD. CDR3: CAISSRLAGGNKQETQYF. CDR3 sequence (DNA): TGTGCCATCAGCTCAAGACTAGCGGGAGGGAACAAACAAGAGACCCAGTACTTC.

This rearrangement joins TRBV6-6 to TRBJ2-5, with D unresolved. The CDR3 runs to 12 residues. The germline CDR1 and CDR2 sequences are MNHNY and SVGAGI (reference sequence). The germline V and J ends were trimmed by 5 bases and 7 bases, with 11 bases remaining between them. The DNA for the CDR3 is TGTGCCAGCAGTCTAACTTTGACGACCCAGTACTTC. Encoded protein: CASSLTLTTQYF.

The chain couples TRBV5-1 to TRBJ2-5; D ambiguous. The germline V gene encodes CDR1 SGHRS and CDR2 YFSETQ. There are 12 residues in the CDR3. V lost 7 bases and J 1 base, leaving 8 bases between the germline ends. DNA of the CDR3: TGCGCCAGCGGAACAGCCCAAGAGACCCAGTACTTC. It translates to CASGTAQETQYF.

The rearrangement links TRBV5-1 to TRBJ1-1; 11 nucleotides agree with TRBD1. Germline V gene data show CDR1 as SGHRS and CDR2 as YFSETQ. There are 16 residues in the CDR3. Unmatched junction bases numbered 9, after V lost 3 bases and J lost 5 bases. The CDR3: CASSSVRTGGSTEAFF. DNA for the CDR3: TGCGCCAGCAGCTCGGTACGGACAGGGGGCTCGACTGAAGCTTTCTTT.

A few counts support this clone. The chain uses TRBV13 and TRBJ1-1; possible D gene TRBD1, 6 bases. With 4 bases removed from V and 7 bases from J, the gap between germline ends came to 16 bases. Germline CDR1 and CDR2: PRHDT and FYEKMQ (reference sequence). This CDR3 is built from 14 residues. CDR3: CASSSLQGEIEAFF. CDR3 in DNA: TGTGCCAGCAGCTCCTTACAGGGCGAAATTGAAGCTTTCTTT.

In regard to this clone: Other DNA variants within this sample encode the same CDR3. The chain combines TRBV27 with TRBJ2-3, with 16 bases that match TRBD2. With 4 bases clipped from V and 4 bases from J, the junction kept 8 bases outside the gene matches. The CDR3 contains 18 residues. Germline CDR1 and CDR2: MNHEY and SMNVEV (reference sequence). The CDR3 here is CASSSAGLAGGGADTQYF. The CDR3 region has the DNA TGTGCCAGCAGTTCGGCGGGACTAGCGGGAGGGGGCGCAGATACGCAGTATTTT.

This chain joins TRBV19 and TRBJ2-2; 7 bases fit TRBD1. CDR3 length equals 14 residues. V shed 10 bases and J 4 bases; nucleotides not matched to a gene: 9. Germline values: CDR1 LNHDA, CDR2 SQIVND (reference sequence). The CDR3 is CATQTGRSTGELFF. As DNA, the CDR3 is TGTGCCACCCAGACAGGGAGAAGCACCGGGGAGCTGTTTTTT.

The chain joins TRBV7-2 to TRBJ1-1; possibly TRBD1 for D (5 bases). The V gene lost 4 bases and the J gene lost 12 bases, with 18 bases spanning the gap. The CDR3 consists of 13 residues. Germline loops: CDR1 SGHTA, CDR2 FQGNSA. The CDR3 reads CASSSLLQVGTFF. For the CDR3, the DNA is TGTGCCAGCAGCTCGCTCTTACAGGTTGGGACTTTCTTT.

Only a few counts were recorded for this clone. The V gene is TRBV5-1, the J gene TRBJ1-1, with a possible D match to TRBD1 (6 bases). Germline V gene lookup returns CDR1 SGHRS and CDR2 YFSETQ. CDR3 length: 16 residues. V was clipped by 1 base and J by 1 base, with 14 bases between them. This CDR3 reads CASSLIRGQKNTEAFF. The CDR3 nucleotides read TGCGCCAGCAGCTTGATAAGGGGACAAAAGAACACTGAAGCTTTCTTT.

Concerning this clone itself: At one boundary the junction diverges from the germline segment, which might be a read error. V and J are TRBV5-6 and TRBJ2-7, with TRBD2 matching over 13 bases. Germline V CDR1 and CDR2: SGHDT, YYEEEE. This CDR3 has 13 amino acids. The CDR3 nucleotides read TGTGCCAGCAGCTTGGTACTAGCGGGAGGGTGGAACTTC. Amino acid sequence: CASSLVLAGGWNF. The full variable domain, its missing parts supplied by reference TRBV5-6 and TRBJ2-7, is DAGVTQSPTHLIKTRGQQVTLRCSPKSGHDTVSWYQQALGQGPQFIFQYYEEEERQRGNFPDRFSGHQFPNYSSELNVNALLLGDSALYLCASSLVLAGGWNFGPGTRLTVT.

V usage is TRBV7-6 and J usage is TRBJ2-1; D gene uncertain. This CDR3 is 11 amino acids long. Germline values: CDR1 SGHVS, CDR2 FNYEAQ. V was trimmed by 4 bases and J by 6 bases, leaving 4 bases between them. The CDR3: CASSSFNEQFF. The CDR3 nucleotides are TGTGCCAGCAGCTCTTTCAATGAGCAGTTCTTC.

The chain couples TRBV28 to TRBJ2-5; D ambiguous. Trimming shortened V by 6 bases and J by 2 bases, and 19 bases separated the two germline ends. This CDR3 has 16 residues. Germline V lookup: CDR1 MDHEN, CDR2 SYDVKM. The CDR3 DNA sequence: TGTGCCAGCAGCCAACGTACGGGCCATACACAAGAGACCCAGTACTTC. As protein: CASSQRTGHTQETQYF.

J is TRBJ2-2 and V is TRBV25-1; no firm D call. The germline gives CDR1 MGHDK, CDR2 SYGVNS. The CDR3 runs 14 residues. V dropped 6 bases and J dropped 2 bases, with 10 bases sitting between them. The CDR3 region is CASRATFNTGELFF. The CDR3 bases are TGTGCCAGCAGGGCGACTTTTAACACCGGGGAGCTGTTTTTT.

On this clone: An end of the junction differs from the germline gene, which may be a read error. The sample carries other DNA sequences with the same CDR3. The chain is built from TRBV29-1 and TRBJ2-1; 9 bases align to TRBD2. Per germline, CDR1 SQVTM and CDR2 ANQGSEA. This CDR3 contains 13 residues. CDR3 amino acids: CSVELAGYNEQFF. The CDR3 DNA is TGCAGCGTTGAACTAGCGGGATACAATGAGCAATTCTTC.

J is TRBJ2-3 and V is TRBV6-6; 8 bases line up with TRBD2. CDR1 is MNHNY and CDR2 is SVGAGI in the germline V gene (reference sequence). The ends lost 6 bases at V and 3 bases at J; junction bases unmatched: 5. The CDR3 runs 14 residues. This CDR3 is CASSLAGPTDTQYF. The CDR3 DNA follows: TGTGCCAGCAGCCTAGCGGGTCCTACAGATACGCAGTATTTT.